This is a list of T cell receptor beta chains from one sample in a study of blood T cell repertoires in COVID-19. Generated by immunoSEQ multiplex PCR, the TCRdb table keeps only in-frame clones and is missing some. The profile shows 65,000 to 90,000 clones, approximately 76% of them singletons. The sample was peripheral blood. The receptor set was obtained from a man aged 65-85 years with active or convalescent COVID-19. CDR3s include the opening cysteine and the closing phenylalanine or tryptophan. A D gene is named only where the DNA matches it firmly.

CASWSSGNTIYF,TRBV6-1,NA,TRBJ1-3
CASTEDWQGNSPLHF,TRBV27,NA,TRBJ1-6
CASSVKNHGAFF,TRBV2,NA,TRBJ1-1
CASSLDRGTDTQYF,TRBV11-2,NA,TRBJ2-3
CASSQDRGPLPTYNEQFF,TRBV3-1/TRBV3-2,TRBD1,TRBJ2-1
CASSPPSKETQYF,TRBV5-4,NA,TRBJ2-5
CASRGGDEKLFF,TRBV6-6,NA,TRBJ1-4
CARRRLAGGTYEQYF,TRBV27,TRBD2,TRBJ2-7
CASRPTRLAQILTDTQYF,TRBV7-2,TRBD2,TRBJ2-3
CATQLKGVYEQYF,TRBV6-5,NA,TRBJ2-7
CASSLMPGDEQYF,TRBV7-3,NA,TRBJ2-7
CASSLSPSGGYNEQFF,TRBV5-1,TRBD2,TRBJ2-1
CASSLQGSGYGYTF,TRBV28,NA,TRBJ1-2
CASTARTGLDEAFF,TRBV6-6,TRBD1,TRBJ1-1
CASPTGTAGEKLFF,TRBV5-1,TRBD1,TRBJ1-4
CASSEAPDTGNEQFF,TRBV6-1,NA,TRBJ2-1
CASSDGVAGPYEQYF,TRBV6-1,TRBD2,TRBJ2-7
CASSQAGNSPLHF,TRBV3-1/TRBV3-2,NA,TRBJ1-6
CASSLAGQGARNTEAFF,TRBV28,TRBD1,TRBJ1-1
CASSRGPWDTQYF,TRBV19,NA,TRBJ2-3
CASSTGQGRDEQYF,TRBV5-1,TRBD1,TRBJ2-7
CASSPGLAGTGELFF,TRBV5-4,TRBD2,TRBJ2-2
CASSPPGGEIEKLFF,TRBV18,NA,TRBJ1-4
CASSLPGNEQYF,TRBV11-2,NA,TRBJ2-7
CASSLAMGRTGELFF,TRBV5-1,NA,TRBJ2-2
CASSLTQGRTQYF,TRBV12-3/TRBV12-4,TRBD1,TRBJ2-5
CASSRGTVYSNQPQHF,TRBV5-6,TRBD1,TRBJ1-5
CSASRSAGTGVEQYF,TRBV20-1,TRBD1,TRBJ2-7
CASSYDSNYGYTF,TRBV6-5,NA,TRBJ1-2
CASNPTGGIGDQPQHF,TRBV19,TRBD1,TRBJ1-5
CSVSYGEREKLFF,TRBV29-1,NA,TRBJ1-4
CASSSRSGGGSREQFF,TRBV11-2,TRBD2,TRBJ2-1
CASAPTGEGNTIYF,TRBV28,TRBD1,TRBJ1-3
CASSLGYIGNSPLHF,TRBV11-2,NA,TRBJ1-6
CASRLHRDINSPLHF,TRBV27,NA,TRBJ1-6
CASSLHLAGGSYNEQFF,TRBV7-3,TRBD2,TRBJ2-1
CASSLISGGQKNIQYF,TRBV28,TRBD2,TRBJ2-4
CASTLGWDRGNQPQHF,TRBV19,TRBD1,TRBJ1-5
CASSLGEGWGTEAFF,TRBV5-1,NA,TRBJ1-1
CAISESVEGSTIYF,TRBV10-3,NA,TRBJ1-3
CASSPPSGRETQYF,TRBV5-1,NA,TRBJ2-5
CGSEVVRSSGNTIYF,TRBV6-5,NA,TRBJ1-3
CASRDGLVTDTQYF,TRBV2,TRBD2,TRBJ2-3
CASSPRSQGSSGNTIYF,TRBV18,NA,TRBJ1-3
CASNPASGSGEQFF,TRBV19,TRBD2,TRBJ2-1